This note documents a single TCR beta chain sequence. The antigen remains unidentified. Germline lookup yields CDR1 LGHNA and CDR2 YSLEER. The CDR3 contains 15 residues. Germline trimming cut 2 bases from V and 2 bases from J; bases unmatched to any gene: 5. This sample was included in a study of cytomegalovirus exposure and HLA in healthy donors. Background on the study: Previous work identified 120 million or so unique TCR beta sequences from roughly 170 million T cells. Study observations and caveats: As a later analysis revealed, most CMV-associated TCR beta chains appeared HLA-restricted. According to an earlier analysis, most TCR beta V segments yielded productive rearrangements about 90% or about 30% of the time. Presence/absence analysis assumed near-uniform sequencing depth across donors.

The PCR ran on 60 Vbeta and 13 Jbeta primers. Generated by immunoSEQ multiplex PCR, the TCRdb table keeps only in-frame clones and is missing some. The sample yields about 200,000 clones, approximately 80% seen once. The chain is built from TRBV4-3 and TRBJ1-2; 7 bases line up with TRBD1. This receptor was taken from a man aged 25-45 years in good health and CMV-seronegative. Sequencing was performed on PBMCs. The CDR3 loop reads CASSQLGQQNYGYTF. As DNA, the CDR3 is TGCGCCAGCAGCCAATTGGGACAGCAAAACTATGGCTACACCTTC.